This entry features one TCR beta chain sequence. The table came from immunoSEQ multiplex PCR; TCRdb's copy has only in-frame clones and leaves some out. The sample has approximately 96,000 clones; 65% to 85% are singletons. This entry comes from a study of blood T cell repertoires in COVID-19. Study-level background: Acute-phase and convalescent COVID-19 samples originated in the United States, Italy and Spain.

The CDR3 covers 12 residues. The V end lost 3 bases, the J end lost 7 bases, and 9 bases lay between the germline ends. Germline V lookup: CDR1 LGHDT, CDR2 YNNKEL (reference sequence). Source material: peripheral blood. The TCR sequence derives from a woman older than 75 with acute or convalescent COVID-19. The genes are TRBV3-1 (or the pseudogene TRBV3-2) and TRBJ1-1, with D tentatively TRBD1 (5 bases). CDR3: CASSHAGREAFF. In DNA form, the CDR3 reads TGTGCCAGCAGCCACGCGGGGCGTGAAGCTTTCTTT.